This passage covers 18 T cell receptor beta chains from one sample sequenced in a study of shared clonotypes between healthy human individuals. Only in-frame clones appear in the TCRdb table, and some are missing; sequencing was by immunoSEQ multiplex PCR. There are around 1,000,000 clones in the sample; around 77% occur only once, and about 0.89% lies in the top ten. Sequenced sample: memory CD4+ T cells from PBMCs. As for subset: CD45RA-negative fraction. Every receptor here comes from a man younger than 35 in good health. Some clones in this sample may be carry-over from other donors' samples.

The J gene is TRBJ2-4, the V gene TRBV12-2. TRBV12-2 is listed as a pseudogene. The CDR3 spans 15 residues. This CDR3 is CASRLRRVGKNIQYF. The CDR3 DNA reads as TGTGCAAGTCGCTTACGTAGAGTAGGCAAAAACATTCAGTACTTC.

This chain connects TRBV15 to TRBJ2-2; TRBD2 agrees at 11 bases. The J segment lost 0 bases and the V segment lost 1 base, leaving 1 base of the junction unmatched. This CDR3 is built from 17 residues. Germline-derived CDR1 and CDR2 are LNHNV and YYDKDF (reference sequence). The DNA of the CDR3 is TGTGCCACCAGCAGAGGACTAGCGGGAACGAACACCGGGGAGCTGTTTTTT. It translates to CATSRGLAGTNTGELFF. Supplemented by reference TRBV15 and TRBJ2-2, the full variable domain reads DAMVIQNPRYQVTQFGKPVTLSCSQTLNHNVMYWYQQKSSQAPKLLFHYYDKDFNNEADTPDNFQSRRPNTSFCFLDIRSPGLGDTAMYLCATSRGLAGTNTGELFFGEGSRLTVL.

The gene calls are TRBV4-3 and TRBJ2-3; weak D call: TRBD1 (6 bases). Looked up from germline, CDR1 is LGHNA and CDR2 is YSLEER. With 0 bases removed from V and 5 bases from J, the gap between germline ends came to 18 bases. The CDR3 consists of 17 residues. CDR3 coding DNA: TGCGCCAGCAGCCAAGATTTGACAGGCGAAAGCGGAGATACGCAGTATTTT. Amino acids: CASSQDLTGESGDTQYF.

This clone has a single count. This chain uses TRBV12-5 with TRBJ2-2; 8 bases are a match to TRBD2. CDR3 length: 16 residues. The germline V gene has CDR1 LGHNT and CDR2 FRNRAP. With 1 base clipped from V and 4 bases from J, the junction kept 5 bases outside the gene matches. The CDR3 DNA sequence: TGTGCTAGTGGTTTGGGCAGGGGACTAGGCACCGGGGAGCTGTTTTTT. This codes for CASGLGRGLGTGELFF.

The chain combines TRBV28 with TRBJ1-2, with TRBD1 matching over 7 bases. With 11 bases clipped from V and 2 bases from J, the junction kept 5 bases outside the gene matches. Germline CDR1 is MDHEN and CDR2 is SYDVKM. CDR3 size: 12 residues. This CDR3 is CAVQQGNYGYTF. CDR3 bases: TGTGCCGTCCAACAGGGGAACTATGGCTACACCTTC.

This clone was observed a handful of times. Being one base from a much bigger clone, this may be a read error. DNA of the CDR3: TGTGCCAGCGGAGCAGGGACAGGGGCAGGTACGCAGTATTTT. It specifies CASGAGTGAGTQYF. The V gene is TRBV6-4, the J gene TRBJ2-3; 10 bases agree with TRBD1. In germline, CDR1 is MRHNA, CDR2 SNTAGT. With V trimmed by 8 bases and J by 8 bases, 10 bases remained unmatched. The CDR3 spans 14 residues.

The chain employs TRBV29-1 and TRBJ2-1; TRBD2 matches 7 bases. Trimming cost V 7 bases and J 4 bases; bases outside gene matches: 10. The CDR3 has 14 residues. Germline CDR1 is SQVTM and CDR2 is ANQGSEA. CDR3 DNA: TGCAGCGCCGAGGGCCTAGCGGAGTACAATGAGCAGTTCTTC. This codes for CSAEGLAEYNEQFF.

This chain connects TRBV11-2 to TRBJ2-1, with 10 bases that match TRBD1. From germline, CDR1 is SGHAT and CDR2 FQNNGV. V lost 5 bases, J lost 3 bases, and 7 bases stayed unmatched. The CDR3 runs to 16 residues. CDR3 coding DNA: TGTGCCAGCAGCCCCCGACAGGGGGCAGGCTACAATGAGCAGTTCTTC. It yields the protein CASSPRQGAGYNEQFF. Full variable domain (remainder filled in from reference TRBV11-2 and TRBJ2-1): EAGVAQSPRYKIIEKRQSVAFWCNPISGHATLYWYQQILGQGPKLLIQFQNNGVVDDSQLPKDRFSAERLKGVDSTLKIQPAKLEDSAVYLCASSPRQGAGYNEQFFGPGTRLTVL.

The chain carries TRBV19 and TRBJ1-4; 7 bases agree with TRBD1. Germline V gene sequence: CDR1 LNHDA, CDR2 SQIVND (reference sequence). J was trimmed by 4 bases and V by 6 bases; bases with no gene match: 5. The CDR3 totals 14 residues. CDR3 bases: TGTGCCAGTAGAAGGGACAGATTTAATGAAAAACTGTTTTTT. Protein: CASRRDRFNEKLFF.

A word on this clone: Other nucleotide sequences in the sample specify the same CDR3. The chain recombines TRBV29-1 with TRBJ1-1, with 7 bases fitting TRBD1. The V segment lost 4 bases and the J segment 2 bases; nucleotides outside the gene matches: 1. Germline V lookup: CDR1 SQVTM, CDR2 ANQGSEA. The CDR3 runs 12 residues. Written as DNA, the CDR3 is TGCAGCGTTGGACAGGGCAACACTGAAGCTTTCTTT. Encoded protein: CSVGQGNTEAFF.

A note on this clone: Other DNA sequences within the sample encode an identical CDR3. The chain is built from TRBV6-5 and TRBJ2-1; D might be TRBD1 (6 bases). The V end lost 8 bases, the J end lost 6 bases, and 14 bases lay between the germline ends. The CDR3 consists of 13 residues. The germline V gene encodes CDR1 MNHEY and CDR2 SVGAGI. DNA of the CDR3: TGTGCCAGCCGATTAGGACAGTTCAATGAGCAGTTCTTC. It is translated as CASRLGQFNEQFF.

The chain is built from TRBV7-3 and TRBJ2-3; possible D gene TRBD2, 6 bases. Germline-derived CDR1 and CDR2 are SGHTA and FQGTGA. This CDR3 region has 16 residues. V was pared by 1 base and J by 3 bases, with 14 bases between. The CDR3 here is CASSLRTAGPTDTQYF. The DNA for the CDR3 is TGTGCCAGCAGCTTAAGGACTGCGGGACCGACAGATACGCAGTATTTT. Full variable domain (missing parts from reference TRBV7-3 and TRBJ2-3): GAGVSQTPSNKVTEKGKYVELRCDPISGHTALYWYRQSLGQGPEFLIYFQGTGAADDSGLPNDRFFAVRPEGSVSTLKIQRTERGDSAVYLCASSLRTAGPTDTQYFGPGTRLTVL.

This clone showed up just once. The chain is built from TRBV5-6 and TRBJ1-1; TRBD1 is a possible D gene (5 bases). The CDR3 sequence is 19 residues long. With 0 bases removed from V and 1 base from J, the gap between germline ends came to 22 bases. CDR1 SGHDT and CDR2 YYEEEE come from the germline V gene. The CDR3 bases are TGTGCCAGCAGCTTGGTTCAGCCGGGTCAACAGGTAGCGAACACTGAAGCTTTCTTT. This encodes CASSLVQPGQQVANTEAFF.

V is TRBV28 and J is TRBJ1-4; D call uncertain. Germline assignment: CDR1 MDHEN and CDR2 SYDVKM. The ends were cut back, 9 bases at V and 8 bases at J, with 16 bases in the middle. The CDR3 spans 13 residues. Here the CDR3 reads CASQTDPREKLFF. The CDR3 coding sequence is TGTGCCAGTCAGACGGACCCGCGGGAAAAACTGTTTTTT.

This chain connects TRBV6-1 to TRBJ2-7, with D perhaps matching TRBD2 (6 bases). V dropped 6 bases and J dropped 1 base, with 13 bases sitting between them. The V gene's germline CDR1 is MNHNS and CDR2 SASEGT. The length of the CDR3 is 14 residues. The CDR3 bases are TGTGCCAGCAGGGTAGATGGGGGGTCCTACGAGCAGTACTTC. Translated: CASRVDGGSYEQYF.

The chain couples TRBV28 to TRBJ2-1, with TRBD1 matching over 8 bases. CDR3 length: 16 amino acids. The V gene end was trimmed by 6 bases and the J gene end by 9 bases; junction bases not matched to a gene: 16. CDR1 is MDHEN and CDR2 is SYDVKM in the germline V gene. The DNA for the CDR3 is TGTGCCAGCAGCAAGACAGGGGACGGCGCTAGACCTGAGCAGTTCTTC. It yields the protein CASSKTGDGARPEQFF.

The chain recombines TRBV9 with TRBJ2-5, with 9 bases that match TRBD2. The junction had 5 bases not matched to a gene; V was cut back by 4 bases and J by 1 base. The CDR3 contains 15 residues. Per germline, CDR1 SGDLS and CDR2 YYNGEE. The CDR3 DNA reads TGTGCCAGCAGCAGCCAGGGACTAGCCCAAGAGACCCAGTACTTC. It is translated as CASSSQGLAQETQYF. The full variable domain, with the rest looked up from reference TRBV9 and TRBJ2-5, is DSGVTQTPKHLITATGQRVTLRCSPRSGDLSVYWYQQSLDQGLQFLIQYYNGEERAKGNILERFSAQQFPDLHSELNLSSLELGDSALYFCASSSQGLAQETQYFGPGTRLLVL.

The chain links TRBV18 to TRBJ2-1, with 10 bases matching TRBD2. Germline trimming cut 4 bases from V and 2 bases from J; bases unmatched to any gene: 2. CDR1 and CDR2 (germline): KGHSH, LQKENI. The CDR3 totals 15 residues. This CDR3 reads CASSLGLAAYNEQFF. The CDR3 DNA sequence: TGTGCCAGCTCACTAGGACTAGCGGCCTACAATGAGCAGTTCTTC.